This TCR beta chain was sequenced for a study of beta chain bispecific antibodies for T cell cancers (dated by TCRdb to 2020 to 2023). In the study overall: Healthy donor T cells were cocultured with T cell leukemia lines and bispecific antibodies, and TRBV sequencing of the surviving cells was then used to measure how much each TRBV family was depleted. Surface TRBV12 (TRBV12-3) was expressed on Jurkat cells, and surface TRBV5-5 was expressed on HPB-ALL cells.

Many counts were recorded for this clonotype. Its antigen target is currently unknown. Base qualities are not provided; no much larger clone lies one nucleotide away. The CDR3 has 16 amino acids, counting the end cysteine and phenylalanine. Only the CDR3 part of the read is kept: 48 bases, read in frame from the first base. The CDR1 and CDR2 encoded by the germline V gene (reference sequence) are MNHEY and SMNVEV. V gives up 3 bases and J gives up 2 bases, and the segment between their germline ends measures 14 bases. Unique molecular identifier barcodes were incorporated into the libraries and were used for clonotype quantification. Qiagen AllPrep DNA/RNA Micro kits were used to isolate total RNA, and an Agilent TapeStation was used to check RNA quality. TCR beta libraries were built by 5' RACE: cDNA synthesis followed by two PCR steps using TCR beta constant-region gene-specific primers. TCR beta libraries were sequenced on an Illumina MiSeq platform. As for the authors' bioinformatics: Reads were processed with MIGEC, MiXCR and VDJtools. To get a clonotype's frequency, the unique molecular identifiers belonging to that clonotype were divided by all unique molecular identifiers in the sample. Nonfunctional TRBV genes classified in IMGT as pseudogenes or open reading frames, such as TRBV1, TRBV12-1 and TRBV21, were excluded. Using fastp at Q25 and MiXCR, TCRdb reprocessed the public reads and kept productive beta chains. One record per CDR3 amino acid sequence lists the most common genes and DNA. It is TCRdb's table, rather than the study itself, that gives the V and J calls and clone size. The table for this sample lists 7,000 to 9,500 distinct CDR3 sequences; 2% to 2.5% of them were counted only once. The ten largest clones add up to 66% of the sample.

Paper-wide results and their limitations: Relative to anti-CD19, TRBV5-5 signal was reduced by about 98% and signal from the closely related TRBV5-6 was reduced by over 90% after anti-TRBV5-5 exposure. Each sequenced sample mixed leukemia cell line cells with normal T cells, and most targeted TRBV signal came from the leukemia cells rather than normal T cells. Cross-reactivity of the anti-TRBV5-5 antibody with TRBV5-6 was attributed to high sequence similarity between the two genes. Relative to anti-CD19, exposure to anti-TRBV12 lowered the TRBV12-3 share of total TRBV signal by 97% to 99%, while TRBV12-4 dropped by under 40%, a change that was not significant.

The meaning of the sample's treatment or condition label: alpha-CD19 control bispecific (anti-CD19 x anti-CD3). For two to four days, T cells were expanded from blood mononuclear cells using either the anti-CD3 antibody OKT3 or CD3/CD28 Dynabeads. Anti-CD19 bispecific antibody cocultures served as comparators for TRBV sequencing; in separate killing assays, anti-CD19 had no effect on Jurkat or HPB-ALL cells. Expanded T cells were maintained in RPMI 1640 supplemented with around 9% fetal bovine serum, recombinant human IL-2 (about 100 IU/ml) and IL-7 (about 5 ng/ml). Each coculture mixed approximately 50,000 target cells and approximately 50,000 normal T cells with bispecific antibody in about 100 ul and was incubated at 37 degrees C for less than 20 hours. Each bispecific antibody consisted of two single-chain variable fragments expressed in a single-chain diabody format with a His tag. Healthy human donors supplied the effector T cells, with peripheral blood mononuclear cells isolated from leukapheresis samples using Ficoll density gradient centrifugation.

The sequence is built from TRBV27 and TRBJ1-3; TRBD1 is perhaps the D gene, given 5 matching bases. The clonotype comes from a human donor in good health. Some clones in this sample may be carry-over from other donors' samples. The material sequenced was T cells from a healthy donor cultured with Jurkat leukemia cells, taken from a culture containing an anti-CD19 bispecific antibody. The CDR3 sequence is CASSLMQGGTGNTIYF. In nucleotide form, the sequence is TGTGCCAGCAGTTTGATGCAGGGAGGAACTGGAAACACCATATATTTT.